This passage covers 9 T cell receptor beta chains from one sample sequenced in a study of blood T cell repertoires in COVID-19. TCRdb's copy holds only in-frame clones and misses some; the assay was immunoSEQ multiplex PCR. The data hold more than 60,000 clones, with 80% to 85% observed a single time. The sample consisted of peripheral blood. All receptors derive from a human donor in a cohort sampled during active COVID-19.

This chain joins TRBV6-5 and TRBJ1-2, with D possibly TRBD1 on 5 matching bases. The CDR3 contains 14 residues. The ends were cut back, 6 bases at V and 4 bases at J, with 15 bases in the middle. Germline lookup yields CDR1 MNHEY and CDR2 SVGAGI. CDR3 amino acids: CASRPRGEGYGYTF. The CDR3 DNA follows: TGTGCCAGCAGACCCCGGGGGGAGGGCTATGGCTACACCTTC.

This chain joins TRBV12-2 and TRBJ1-1; TRBD1, as called in the table, went unchecked against the DNA. TRBV12-2 is termed a pseudogene. The CDR3 has 17 residues. CDR3 sequence reads: CASRWRPGTGPDGGAFF. The CDR3, as DNA: TGTGCAAGTCGCTGGAGACCTGGGACAGGGCCCGACGGTGGAGCTTTCTTT.

CDR3 nucleotides: TGTGCCAGCAGTGAAGCGAGAGGAGGGGCACCACGTACCTTC. Protein sequence: CASSEARGGAPRTF. This chain joins TRBV2 and TRBJ1-2, with D tentatively TRBD1 (5 bases). The V gene's germline CDR1 is SNHLY and CDR2 FYNNEI. The CDR3 has 14 residues. V dropped 0 bases and J dropped 14 bases, with 19 bases sitting between them.

The chain links TRBV6-2 or TRBV6-3 to TRBJ2-5; TRBD2 agrees at 8 bases. Germline loops: CDR1 MNHEY, CDR2 SVGEGT. Trimming cost V 4 bases and J 5 bases; bases outside gene matches: 12. CDR3 length: 16 amino acids. CDR3 nucleotides: TGTGCCAGCAGTTCCCCTAATGTAGCGGGGATGGAGACCCAGTACTTC. The encoded protein is CASSSPNVAGMETQYF.

This clone is a singleton in its sample. The chain employs TRBV30 and TRBJ2-1; a possible D gene is TRBD2 (6 bases). This CDR3 has 15 residues. Germline CDR1 reads GTSNPN; CDR2 reads SVGIG (reference sequence). V was trimmed by 0 bases and J by 5 bases, leaving 14 bases between them. CDR3: CAWSVPTGGNNEQFF. CDR3 in DNA: TGTGCCTGGAGTGTACCCACCGGAGGGAACAATGAGCAGTTCTTC.

V and J are TRBV5-1 and TRBJ2-7; D may be TRBD2 (5 bases). Germline assignment: CDR1 SGHRS and CDR2 YFSETQ. Trimming left V 3 bases short and J 1 base short, with 11 bases between. This CDR3 contains 14 residues. The CDR3 DNA sequence: TGCGCCAGCAGCTGGGCCGGGATTTCCTACGAGCAGTACTTC. This gives the protein CASSWAGISYEQYF.

This clone was counted once. The chain carries TRBV5-1 and TRBJ2-3; D may be TRBD1 (5 bases). Germline V gene lookup returns CDR1 SGHRS and CDR2 YFSETQ. The CDR3 is 15 amino acids. The V and J ends lost 0 bases and 4 bases respectively, with 12 bases between them. The CDR3 sequence is CASSLVGDKADTQYF. CDR3 in DNA: TGCGCCAGCAGCTTGGTAGGGGATAAGGCAGATACGCAGTATTTT.

For the CDR3, the DNA is TGTGCCAGCAGCTTAGGGACACTACGAAATCAGCCCCAGCATTTT. The encoded protein is CASSLGTLRNQPQHF. The chain combines TRBV7-2 with TRBJ1-5; D might be TRBD1 (5 bases). The ends were cut back, 1 base at V and 4 bases at J, with 11 bases in the middle. This CDR3 is 15 amino acids long. From germline, CDR1 is SGHTA and CDR2 FQGNSA.

The chain has TRBV6-5 and TRBJ1-6; no reliable D call. CDR3 length equals 14 residues. Trimming took off 6 bases at V and 4 bases at J, with 10 bases between the two ends. Germline CDR1 is MNHEY and CDR2 is SVGAGI. The CDR3 sequence: CASRTEGYNSPLHF. CDR3 bases: TGTGCCAGCAGGACGGAGGGTTATAATTCACCCCTCCACTTT.